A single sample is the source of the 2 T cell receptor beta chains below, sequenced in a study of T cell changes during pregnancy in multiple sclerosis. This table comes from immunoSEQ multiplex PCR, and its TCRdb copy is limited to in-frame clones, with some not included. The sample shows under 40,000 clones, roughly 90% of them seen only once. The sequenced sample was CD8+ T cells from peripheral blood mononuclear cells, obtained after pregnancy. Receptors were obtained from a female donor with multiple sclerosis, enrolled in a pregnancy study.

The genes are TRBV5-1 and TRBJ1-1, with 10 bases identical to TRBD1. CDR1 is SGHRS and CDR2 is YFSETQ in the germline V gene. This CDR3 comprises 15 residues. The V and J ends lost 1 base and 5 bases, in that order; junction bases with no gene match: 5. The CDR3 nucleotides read TGCGCCAGCAGCTTGACCCGGGACAGGGGAACTGAAGCTTTCTTT. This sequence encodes CASSLTRDRGTEAFF.

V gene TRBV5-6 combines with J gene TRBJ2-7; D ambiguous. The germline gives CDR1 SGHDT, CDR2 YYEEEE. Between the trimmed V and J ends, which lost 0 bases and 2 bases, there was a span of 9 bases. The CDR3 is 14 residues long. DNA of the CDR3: TGTGCCAGCAGCTTGGGACTCGTACCCTACGAGCAGTACTTC. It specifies CASSLGLVPYEQYF.